These 23 T cell receptor beta chains originate from one sample sequenced in a study of control samples from healthy donors and cancer patients. Measured with immunoSEQ multiplex PCR; TCRdb has only the in-frame clones, and not every one. The sample carries 180,000 or so clones, around 92% recorded once. Sequences were obtained from blood. The origin of the receptors is a woman aged 25 to 39 in good health.

This clone has only one observation. This chain uses TRBV24-1 with TRBJ1-5, with 9 bases fitting TRBD1. This CDR3 comprises 16 residues. Germline CDR1 KGHDR, CDR2 SFDVKD. J gave up 6 bases and V 3 bases, and 8 bases lay outside the gene matches. CDR3 sequence: CATSDAGTGSVQPQHF. The CDR3 DNA reads TGTGCCACCAGTGATGCCGGGACAGGGTCTGTTCAGCCCCAGCATTTT.

Comments on this clone: The sample holds other DNA sequences that translate to the same CDR3. The chain is built from TRBV5-1 and TRBJ1-3; D might be TRBD1 (6 bases). Germline loops: CDR1 SGHRS, CDR2 YFSETQ. The length of the CDR3 is 14 residues. Trimming stripped 0 bases from V and 4 bases from J, with 8 bases between. CDR3 loop: CASSLAGVGNTIYF. CDR3 nucleotide sequence: TGCGCCAGCAGCTTGGCAGGGGTAGGAAACACCATATATTTT.

The chain is built from TRBV29-1 and TRBJ1-1; D is perhaps TRBD1 (5 bases). The CDR3 covers 12 residues. V was pared by 4 bases and J by 0 bases, with 6 bases between. The germline V gene encodes CDR1 SQVTM and CDR2 ANQGSEA. The CDR3 sequence is CSVAGLNTEAFF. The CDR3 DNA follows: TGCAGCGTTGCAGGGTTGAACACTGAAGCTTTCTTT.

CDR3 amino acids: CASNRDSATNYGYTF. In DNA form, the CDR3 reads TGCGCCAGCAACCGGGACAGCGCTACTAACTATGGCTACACCTTC. The J gene is TRBJ1-2, the V gene TRBV5-1; 7 nucleotides align to TRBD1. After removal of 6 bases from V and 0 bases from J, the junction contained 8 bases not matched to a gene. The CDR3 runs 15 residues. Germline V gene data show CDR1 as SGHRS and CDR2 as YFSETQ.

The V and J genes are TRBV5-1 and TRBJ2-1; a possible D gene is TRBD2 (6 bases). CDR1 and CDR2 from the germline V gene are SGHRS and YFSETQ. The CDR3 length is 13 residues. The V end lost 6 bases, the J end lost 10 bases, and 17 bases lay between the germline ends. CDR3 nucleotides: TGCGCCAGCATGAAGGGACTTATCGAGGAGCAGTTCTTC. It encodes CASMKGLIEEQFF.

CDR3 nucleotide sequence: TGTGCCAGCAGTTCCCTAGCGGGAAGCACAGATACGCAGTATTTT. Protein sequence: CASSSLAGSTDTQYF. The chain employs TRBV27 and TRBJ2-3, with 9 bases matching TRBD2. The CDR3 is 15 residues long. In germline, CDR1 is MNHEY, CDR2 SMNVEV (reference sequence). J lost 0 bases, V lost 4 bases, and 2 bases had no gene match.

V gene TRBV7-2 combines with J gene TRBJ1-5; D not resolved. This CDR3 spans 14 amino acids. Germline CDR1 SGHTA, CDR2 FQGNSA. The V end lost 0 bases, the J end lost 2 bases, and 5 bases lay between the germline ends. CDR3 in amino acids: CASSLAQGNQPQHF. The CDR3 DNA reads TGTGCCAGCAGCTTAGCGCAGGGCAATCAGCCCCAGCATTTT.

This clone was seen only once. The CDR3 sequence is CASSVEGSLEAFF. CDR3 DNA sequence: TGTGCCAGCAGCGTAGAGGGTAGCCTCGAAGCTTTCTTT. The J gene is TRBJ1-1, the V gene TRBV9; no firm D call. This CDR3 is 13 amino acids long. V lost 0 bases and J lost 8, with 11 bases in between. Germline V lookup: CDR1 SGDLS, CDR2 YYNGEE.

The chain has TRBV28 and TRBJ2-1; 9 bases agree with TRBD2. The CDR3 sequence is 16 residues long. V shed 2 bases, J shed 3 bases, and the junction held 5 bases outside the gene matches. Per the germline V gene, CDR1 is MDHEN and CDR2 is SYDVKM. CDR3 residues: CASSLGLAGNYNEQFF. Here the CDR3 DNA reads TGTGCCAGCAGTTTAGGCCTAGCGGGAAACTACAATGAGCAGTTCTTC. Filled out from reference TRBV28 and TRBJ2-1, the complete variable domain reads DVKVTQSSRYLVKRTGEKVFLECVQDMDHENMFWYRQDPGLGLRLIYFSYDVKMKEKGDIPEGYSVSREKKERFSLILESASTNQTSMYLCASSLGLAGNYNEQFFGPGTRLTVL.

This clone was counted a few times. The J gene is TRBJ1-2, the V gene TRBV4-1; D remains unclear. The germline V gene has CDR1 MGHRA and CDR2 YSYEKL. The CDR3 length is 15 residues. V was trimmed by 4 bases and J by 0 bases, leaving 12 bases between them. The CDR3 loop reads CASSPRREPNYGYTF. The CDR3, as DNA: TGCGCCAGCAGCCCAAGACGGGAACCTAACTATGGCTACACCTTC.

This sequence joins TRBV2 and TRBJ2-5, with 16 bases lining up with TRBD2. Germline-derived CDR1 and CDR2 are SNHLY and FYNNEI. The CDR3 is 16 amino acids. With 3 bases clipped from V and 2 bases from J, the junction kept 0 bases outside the gene matches. The CDR3 spells CASSEGLAGGQETQYF. CDR3 nucleotide sequence: TGTGCCAGCAGTGAGGGACTAGCGGGGGGGCAAGAGACCCAGTACTTC.

This clone was seen once. The gene calls are TRBV6-5 and TRBJ1-2; no firm D call. Per the germline V gene, CDR1 is MNHEY and CDR2 is SVGAGI. This CDR3 spans 14 amino acids. Trimming took off 3 bases at V and 7 bases at J, with 15 bases between the two ends. CDR3 DNA: TGTGCCAGCAGTTATTCGCGCCCATACGGTGGCTACACCTTC. This gives the protein CASSYSRPYGGYTF.

This chain links TRBV3-1 (or the pseudogene TRBV3-2) with TRBJ1-2; D might be TRBD1 (5 bases). The CDR3 contains 14 residues. Trimming shortened V by 2 bases and J by 2 bases, and 9 bases separated the two germline ends. Germline CDR1 LGHDT, CDR2 YNNKEL (reference sequence). CDR3 nucleotides: TGTGCCAGCAGCCAACGCAGGGACAACTATGGCTACACCTTC. Protein sequence: CASSQRRDNYGYTF.

V and J are TRBV6-6 and TRBJ1-5, with 7 bases that match TRBD1. J was trimmed by 4 bases and V by 6 bases; bases with no gene match: 9. This CDR3 region has 15 residues. Germline lookup yields CDR1 MNHNY and CDR2 SVGAGI (reference sequence). DNA for the CDR3: TGTGCCAGCAGCCCCACGGACAGGTTAAATCAGCCCCAGCATTTT. Translating gives CASSPTDRLNQPQHF.

The chain joins TRBV15 to TRBJ2-2, with D maybe TRBD1 (5 bases). The CDR3 has 16 residues. Trimming cost V 1 base and J 1 base, with 10 bases left between them. The germline CDR1 and CDR2 sequences are LNHNV and YYDKDF (reference sequence). This CDR3 reads CATSRGAGRNTGELFF. Here the CDR3 DNA reads TGTGCCACCAGCAGAGGGGCAGGGCGGAACACCGGGGAGCTGTTTTTT.

The J gene is TRBJ2-7, the V gene TRBV7-3, with a tentative D call TRBD1 (6 bases). CDR1 SGHTA and CDR2 FQGTGA come from the germline V gene. This CDR3 region has 13 residues. V was trimmed by 5 bases and J by 3 bases, leaving 11 bases between them. CDR3 protein: CASSRDINYEQYF. Written as DNA, the CDR3 is TGTGCCAGCAGCCGGGACATAAACTACGAGCAGTACTTC.

This sequence joins TRBV24-1 and TRBJ2-1; 12 nucleotides align to TRBD2. Germline V gene lookup returns CDR1 KGHDR and CDR2 SFDVKD. The CDR3 is 15 residues long. J lost 5 bases, V lost 6 bases, and 4 bases had no gene match. CDR3: CATSRTSGINNEQFF. The CDR3 nucleotides are TGTGCCACCAGTCGGACTAGCGGGATCAACAATGAGCAGTTCTTC.

This clone has a single count. The chain links TRBV2 to TRBJ2-7; 11 positions agree with TRBD2. The CDR3 sequence is 14 residues long. Germline V CDR1 and CDR2: SNHLY, FYNNEI. V lost 4 bases and J lost 5; bases outside the gene matches: 4. The chain's CDR3 is CASSGLAGGHEQYF. The CDR3 DNA follows: TGTGCCAGCAGTGGGCTAGCGGGGGGCCACGAGCAGTACTTC.

CDR3 in amino acids: CASRTSSADTQYF. DNA of the CDR3: TGTGCCAGCCGGACTAGCAGTGCAGATACGCAGTATTTT. The chain couples TRBV6-5 to TRBJ2-3; 8 nucleotides agree with TRBD2. The CDR3 has 13 residues. Germline lookup yields CDR1 MNHEY and CDR2 SVGAGI. V trimming: 8 bases; J trimming: 4 bases; junction bases outside the gene matches: 5.

The rearrangement links TRBV9 to TRBJ1-6, with D perhaps TRBD1 (5 bases). The CDR3 sequence is 15 residues long. Germline V gives CDR1 SGDLS, CDR2 YYNGEE. V was cut by 4 bases and J by 4 bases, with 12 bases left in between. This CDR3 is CASSLDREYNSPLHF. The CDR3 nucleotides read TGTGCCAGCAGCCTCGACAGAGAATATAATTCACCCCTCCACTTT.

About this clone itself: An end of the junction does not agree with germline; a read error may underlie this. CDR3 coding DNA: TGTGCCAGCAGAGAAGGGCCGAGCTCCTACAATGAGCAGTTCTTC. Its translation: CASREGPSSYNEQFF. The chain recombines TRBV2 with TRBJ2-1; D gene ambiguous. CDR3 size: 15 residues. Per germline, CDR1 SNHLY and CDR2 FYNNEI.

The rearrangement joins TRBV5-1 to TRBJ1-2; no reliable D call. Looked up from germline, CDR1 is SGHRS and CDR2 is YFSETQ. Trimming removed 4 bases from V and 2 bases from J, with 12 bases in between. This CDR3 has 14 amino acids. The CDR3 region is CASSVQATNYGYTF. The DNA of the CDR3 is TGCGCCAGCAGCGTCCAGGCTACCAACTATGGCTACACCTTC.

V usage is TRBV19 and J usage is TRBJ1-2; the D gene is possibly TRBD1 (5 bases). Deletions cut 5 bases from V and 4 bases from J, with 11 bases between. The CDR3 contains 13 residues. CDR1 and CDR2 (germline): LNHDA, SQIVND (reference sequence). The CDR3 sequence is CASSPRQGYGYTF. For the CDR3, the DNA is TGTGCCAGTAGTCCAAGGCAGGGCTATGGCTACACCTTC.